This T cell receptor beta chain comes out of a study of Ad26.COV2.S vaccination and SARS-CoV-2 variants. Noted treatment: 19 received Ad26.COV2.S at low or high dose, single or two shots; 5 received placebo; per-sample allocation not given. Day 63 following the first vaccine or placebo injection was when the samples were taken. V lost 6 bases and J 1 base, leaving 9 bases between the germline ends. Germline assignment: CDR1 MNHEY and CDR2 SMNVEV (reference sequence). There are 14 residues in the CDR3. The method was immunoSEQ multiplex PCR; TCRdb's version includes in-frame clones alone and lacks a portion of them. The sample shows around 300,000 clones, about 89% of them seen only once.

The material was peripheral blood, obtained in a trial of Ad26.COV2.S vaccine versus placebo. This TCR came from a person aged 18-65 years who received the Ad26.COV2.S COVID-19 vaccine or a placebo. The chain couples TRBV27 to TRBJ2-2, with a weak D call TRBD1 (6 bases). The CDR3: CASSRGRNTGELFF. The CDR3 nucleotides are TGTGCCAGCAGCAGGGGCCGGAACACCGGGGAGCTGTTTTTT.